This TCR beta chain was captured by sequencing in a study of T cells after yellow fever vaccination. TCRdb re-called the 5' RACE reads with MiXCR, one entry per CDR3 protein. The repertoire has about 260,000 distinct CDR3 sequences, 10% to 15% of them found once; the top ten carry 0.4% to 0.65%. V lost 1 base and J 4 bases, leaving 16 bases between the germline ends. This CDR3 has 16 amino acids. Here the sequenced sample was CD4+ T cells sorted from PBMCs, taken 45 days after the yellow fever booster vaccination. The chain joins TRBV12-3 or TRBV12-4 to TRBJ2-5, with a tentative D call TRBD2 (5 bases). This sequence was found in a man under 40 who received the YFV17D yellow fever vaccine. Here the CDR3 DNA reads TGTGCCAGCAGTTTAGGAGTTTCCCCCCGGGGAGAGACCCAGTACTTC. Its translation is CASSLGVSPRGETQYF.